The clone carrying this TCR beta chain was seen just once. The antigen is not known. The assay that was used to sequence DNA from cultured CD4+ T cells was the Oncomine TCR Beta short-read assay. TCRdb fed the PCR reads into MiXCR, producing one record per CDR3 protein. This table holds over 6,000 distinct CDR3 sequences, approximately 77% found once. This sample was included in a study of vaccination and CD4 T cells after COVID-19. Study details: The convalescent population consisted of six males and four females, two of whom were of Hispanic ethnicity.

Whole-study findings and limits: When vaccine-specific clones from convalescent patients were examined, 304 of 307 were spike mono-reactive. Rising from 21 to 38, the median of SARS-CoV-2-reactive clonotypes did not change significantly.

Documented treatment: approximately 9-day PBMC culture with coronavirus spike peptide pools or control peptides (ViraFEST assay). Negative selection was the method that isolated CD4+ T cells after around 10 days of culture. Sequenced sample: CD4+ T cells from blood, cultured in vitro. This TCR derives from a human donor who had recovered from COVID-19.

The CDR3 spells CTSSQGRVGYGYTF. Here the CDR3 DNA reads TGCACCAGCAGCCAGGGCAGGGTTGGCTATGGCTACACCTTC. The rearrangement joins TRBV1 to TRBJ1-2; the listed D gene, TRBD1, was not tested against the DNA. TRBV1 is described as a pseudogene. This CDR3 has 14 amino acids.